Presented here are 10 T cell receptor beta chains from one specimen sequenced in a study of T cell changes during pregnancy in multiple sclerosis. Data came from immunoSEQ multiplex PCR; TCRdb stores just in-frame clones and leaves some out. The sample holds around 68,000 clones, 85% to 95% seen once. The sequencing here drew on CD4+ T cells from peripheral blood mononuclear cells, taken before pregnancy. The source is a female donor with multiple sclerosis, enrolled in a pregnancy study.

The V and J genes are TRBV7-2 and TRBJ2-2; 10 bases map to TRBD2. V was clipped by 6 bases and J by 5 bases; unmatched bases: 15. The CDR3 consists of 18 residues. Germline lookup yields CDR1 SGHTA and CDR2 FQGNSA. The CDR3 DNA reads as TGTGCCAGCAGAACTTCACTAGCGGGACTCTTGGAGACCGGGGAGCTGTTTTTT. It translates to CASRTSLAGLLETGELFF.

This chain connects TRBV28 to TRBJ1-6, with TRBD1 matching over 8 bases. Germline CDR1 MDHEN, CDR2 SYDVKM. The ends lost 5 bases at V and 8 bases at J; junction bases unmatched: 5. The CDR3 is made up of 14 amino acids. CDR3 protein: CASSRTGWDSPLHF. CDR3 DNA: TGTGCCAGCAGTAGGACAGGGTGGGATTCACCCCTCCACTTT.

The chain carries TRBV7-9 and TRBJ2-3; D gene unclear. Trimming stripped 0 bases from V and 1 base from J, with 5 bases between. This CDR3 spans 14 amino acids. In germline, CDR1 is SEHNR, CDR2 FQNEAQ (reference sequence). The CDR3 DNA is TGTGCCAGCAGCTTAGCCCGGGGCACAGATACGCAGTATTTT. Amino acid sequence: CASSLARGTDTQYF.

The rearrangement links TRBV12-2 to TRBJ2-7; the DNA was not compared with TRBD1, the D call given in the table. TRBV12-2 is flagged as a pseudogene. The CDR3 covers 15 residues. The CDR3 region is CASRFLNRGTYEQYF. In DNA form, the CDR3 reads TGTGCAAGTCGCTTTCTAAACAGGGGAACCTACGAGCAGTACTTC.

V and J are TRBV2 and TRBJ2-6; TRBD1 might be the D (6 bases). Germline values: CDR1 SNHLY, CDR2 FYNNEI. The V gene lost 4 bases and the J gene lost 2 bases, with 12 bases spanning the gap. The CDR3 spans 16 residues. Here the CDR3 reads CASSGDRRTGANVLTF. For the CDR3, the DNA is TGTGCCAGCAGTGGAGACAGGAGAACTGGGGCCAACGTCCTGACTTTC.

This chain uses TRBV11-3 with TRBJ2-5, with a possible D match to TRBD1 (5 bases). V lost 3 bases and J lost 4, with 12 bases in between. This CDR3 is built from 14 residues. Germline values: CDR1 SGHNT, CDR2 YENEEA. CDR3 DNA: TGTGCCAGCAGCTTTGGGCAGGGTGGAGAGACCCAGTACTTC. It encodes CASSFGQGGETQYF.

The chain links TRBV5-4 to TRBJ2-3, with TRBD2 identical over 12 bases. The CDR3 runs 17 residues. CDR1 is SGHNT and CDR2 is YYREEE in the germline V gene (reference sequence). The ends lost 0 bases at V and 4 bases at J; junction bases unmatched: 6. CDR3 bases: TGTGCCAGCAGCTTGGACCTAGCGGGGGGGCTCGCAGATACGCAGTATTTT. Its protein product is CASSLDLAGGLADTQYF.

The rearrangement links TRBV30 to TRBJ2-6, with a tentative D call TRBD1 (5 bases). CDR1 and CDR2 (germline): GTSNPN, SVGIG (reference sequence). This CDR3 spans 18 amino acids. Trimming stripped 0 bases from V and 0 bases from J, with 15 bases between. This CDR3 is CAWSVVRGKSSGANVLTF. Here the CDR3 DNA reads TGTGCCTGGAGTGTAGTAAGGGGAAAAAGCTCTGGGGCCAACGTCCTGACTTTC.

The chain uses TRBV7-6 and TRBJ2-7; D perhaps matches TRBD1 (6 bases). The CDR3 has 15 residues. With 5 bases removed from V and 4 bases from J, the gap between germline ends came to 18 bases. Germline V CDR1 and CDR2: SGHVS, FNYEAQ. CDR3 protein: CASSPRGGTVYEQYF. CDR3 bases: TGTGCCAGCAGCCCCCGAGGGGGTACGGTTTACGAGCAGTACTTC.

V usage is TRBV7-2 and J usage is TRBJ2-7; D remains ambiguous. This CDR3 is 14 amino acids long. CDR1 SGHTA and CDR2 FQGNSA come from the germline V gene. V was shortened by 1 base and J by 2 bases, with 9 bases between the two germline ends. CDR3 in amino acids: CASSLDWRTYEQYF. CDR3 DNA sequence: TGTGCCAGCAGCTTAGATTGGCGGACCTACGAGCAGTACTTC.